The rows below give T cell receptor beta chains drawn from one sample of a study of radiotherapy plus CTLA-4 blockade in lung cancer. Data came from immunoSEQ multiplex PCR; TCRdb stores just in-frame clones and leaves some out. Seen here are 25,000 to 35,000 clones, roughly 83% observed once, and the top ten hold 16%. This specimen consisted of peripheral blood, obtained from a patient treated with radiotherapy plus ipilimumab. The receptors come from a human donor with non-small cell lung cancer that progressed on radiotherapy plus ipilimumab. CDR3s include the opening cysteine and the closing phenylalanine or tryptophan. A D gene is named only where the DNA matches it firmly. Not all rows give a size; the values are once, few, many and, for expanded clones, a class.

clone_size	d_call	v_call	j_call	cdr3_nt	cdr3_aa
.	.	TRBV18	TRBJ2-2	TGTGCCAGCTCACCACTCATGGGACGCCAAAACACCGGGGAGCTGTTTTTT	CASSPLMGRQNTGELFF
few	.	TRBV6-1	TRBJ2-7	TGTGCCAGCAGTGAAGATGGACTTTACAGGATCTACTCCTACGAGCAGTACTTC	CASSEDGLYRIYSYEQYF
.	.	TRBV19	TRBJ1-2	TGTGCCAGTAGTATTGGACAGTACAACTATGGCTACACCTTC	CASSIGQYNYGYTF
.	.	TRBV2	TRBJ2-5	TGTGCCAGCAGTCGGAACCAAGAGACCCAGTACTTC	CASSRNQETQYF
.	TRBD2	TRBV28	TRBJ2-7	TGTGCCAGCAGTTTAATAGCGGGAGTCTCCTACGAGCAGTACTTC	CASSLIAGVSYEQYF
once	.	TRBV11-2	TRBJ2-2	TGTGCCAGCAGCTTCAACACCGGGGAGCTGTTTTTT	CASSFNTGELFF
.	.	TRBV4-2	TRBJ2-3	TGTGCCAGCAGCCAAGAACGGCTAGACACGCAGTATTTT	CASSQERLDTQYF
.	.	TRBV6-5	TRBJ2-7	TGTGCCAGCAGAGGAGCCCAGAGGATTACCGAGCAGTACTTC	CASRGAQRITEQYF
.	.	TRBV5-8	TRBJ2-2	TGTGCCAGCAACGCCGGGGAGCTGTTTTTT	CASNAGELFF
.	.	TRBV27	TRBJ1-5	TGTGCCAGCAGCCCCGACCGTAGTCAGCCCCAGCATTTT	CASSPDRSQPQHF
.	.	TRBV23-1	TRBJ1-3	TGCGCCAGCATCCCGGGACCGAGATTTGGAAACACCATATATTTT	CASIPGPRFGNTIYF
.	TRBD1	TRBV28	TRBJ2-7	TGTGCCAGCAGCCACGGACAGGCCTCCTACGAGCAGTACTTC	CASSHGQASYEQYF
.	TRBD2	TRBV6-4	TRBJ2-1	TGTGCCACCCCCCCCCTAGCGGACTCCTACAATGAGCAGTTCTTC	CATPPLADSYNEQFF
.	.	TRBV2	TRBJ2-3	TGTGCCAGCAGTGAAGCCCAGGGATCAGATACGCAGTATTTT	CASSEAQGSDTQYF
.	.	TRBV18	TRBJ2-3	TGTGCCAGCTCACTTCGGCGGGAACGCACAGATACGCAGTATTTT	CASSLRRERTDTQYF
.	TRBD2	TRBV7-8	TRBJ2-2	TGTGCCAGCACCAGGGAAGCGGGAGAAGCCACCGGGGAGCTGTTTTTT	CASTREAGEATGELFF
few	.	TRBV4-3	TRBJ1-2	TGCGCCAGCAGCCAAGCTTGGGACACTTACTATGGCTACACCTTC	CASSQAWDTYYGYTF
.	.	TRBV4-1	TRBJ1-5	TGCGCCAGCAGCCAAGGGGATAGCAATCAGCCCCAGCATTTT	CASSQGDSNQPQHF
medium-sized	.	TRBV28	TRBJ1-3	TGTGCCAGCAGTTTAAACGCCGGCTCTGGAAACACCATATATTTT	CASSLNAGSGNTIYF
.	TRBD2	TRBV28	TRBJ2-7	TGTGCCAGCAGTTTATTCGGGAGGGGGGACTACGAGCAGTACTTC	CASSLFGRGDYEQYF
.	.	TRBV9	TRBJ2-3	TGTGCCAGCAACGGTGGAGGAGCCCTAGATACGCAGTATTTT	CASNGGGALDTQYF
.	.	TRBV5-1	TRBJ2-7	TGCGCCAGCAGCTTGAAAGATGCCCTCTACGAGCAGTACTTC	CASSLKDALYEQYF
.	TRBD1	TRBV5-8	TRBJ2-7	TGTGCCAGCAGCCCCTGGACAGGGGTCGAGCAGTACTTC	CASSPWTGVEQYF
.	.	TRBV28	TRBJ2-5	TGTGCCAGCAGCCTCGCCCCAGCGGGTGAGACCCAGTACTTC	CASSLAPAGETQYF
few	TRBD1	TRBV11-2	TRBJ1-1	TGTGCCAGCAGCTTAGCTTTCAGGGGACAGGGGGACACTGAAGCTTTCTTT	CASSLAFRGQGDTEAFF
.	.	TRBV6-1	TRBJ1-5	TGTGCCACCCGGGGCCTTCAGCCCCAGCATTTT	CATRGLQPQHF
.	.	TRBV11-2	TRBJ2-7	TGTGCCAGCAGCTCCTATTCCTACGAGCAGTACTTC	CASSSYSYEQYF
.	.	TRBV6-5	TRBJ1-4	TGTGCCAGCAGTTACGGGGAAAATGAAAAACTGTTTTTT	CASSYGENEKLFF
.	.	TRBV27	TRBJ1-1	TGTGCCAGCACCCCACTAGGGAAGAACACTGAAGCTTTCTTT	CASTPLGKNTEAFF
.	TRBD1	TRBV9	TRBJ1-5	TGTGCCAGCAGCGTAGTTGCGAGGGGGACAGGCGGCAATCAGCCCCAGCATTTT	CASSVVARGTGGNQPQHF
.	.	TRBV28	TRBJ1-2	TGTGCCAGCAGCCTCCCGGGGGAACACTATGGCTACACCTTC	CASSLPGEHYGYTF
.	.	TRBV4-2	TRBJ2-1	TGTGCCAGCAGCCAAGGAGAGGGTAGATCCTACAATGAGCAGTTCTTC	CASSQGEGRSYNEQFF
.	.	TRBV7-2	TRBJ1-1	TGTGCCAGCAGCAGAAGGACCGAGAACACTGAAGCTTTCTTT	CASSRRTENTEAFF
.	.	TRBV28	TRBJ1-3	TGTGCCAGCAGTACGGAAAGAGGTAACTCTGGAAACACCATATATTTT	CASSTERGNSGNTIYF
.	.	TRBV7-2	TRBJ2-1	TGTGCCAGCAGCTTAGGACTCCCCTACAATGAGCAGTTCTTC	CASSLGLPYNEQFF
.	TRBD2	TRBV2	TRBJ2-5	TGTGCCAGCAGTAAGCGACTAGCGGGGGGGGAAGAGACCCAGTACTTC	CASSKRLAGGEETQYF
few	.	TRBV27	TRBJ2-1	TGTGCCAGCAGTCCTATATTTGGGAATGAGCAGTTCTTC	CASSPIFGNEQFF
.	TRBD2	TRBV5-6	TRBJ2-7	TGTGCCAGCAGCTTGGGTCTAGCGGACTACGAGCAGTACTTC	CASSLGLADYEQYF
.	.	TRBV4-2	TRBJ2-7	TGTGCCAGCAGCCAAGGGGGGGCCCCCTCCTACGAGCAGTACTTC	CASSQGGAPSYEQYF
.	TRBD1	TRBV18	TRBJ2-5	TGTGCCAGCTCACCACCGACAGGGTTTGAGCAAGAGACCCAGTACTTC	CASSPPTGFEQETQYF
few	.	TRBV6-1	TRBJ1-2	TGTGCCAGCGGTCCAGGGGCTGGCTACACCTTC	CASGPGAGYTF
.	.	TRBV28	TRBJ1-1	TGTGCCAGCAGTTTATTGGAGGATTTGAACACTGAAGCTTTCTTT	CASSLLEDLNTEAFF